The 9 T cell receptor beta chains below were found in one sample sequenced in a study of blood T cell dynamics during melanoma immunotherapy. Time point defined: week 3, after first cycle of checkpoint inhibitor. Assay used: immunoSEQ multiplex PCR; TCRdb lists only in-frame clones, some missing. The sample has fewer than 12,000 clones, 75% to 90% seen once. The starting material was blood, obtained from a patient treated with checkpoint blockade. Every receptor here comes from a human donor with melanoma.

The chain uses TRBV7-9 and TRBJ2-3; TRBD2 aligns across 11 bases. After removal of 6 bases from V and 1 base from J, the junction contained 3 bases not matched to a gene. From germline, CDR1 is SEHNR and CDR2 FQNEAQ (reference sequence). The CDR3 is 15 amino acids. The CDR3 DNA reads TGTGCCAGCAGGATACTAGCGGGGGGCACAGATACGCAGTATTTT. Translation: CASRILAGGTDTQYF.

This clone was observed once. The V and J genes are TRBV9 and TRBJ2-1; D is ambiguous. There are 13 residues in the CDR3. Germline loops: CDR1 SGDLS, CDR2 YYNGEE. Trimming shortened V by 0 bases and J by 5 bases, and 6 bases separated the two germline ends. The CDR3 sequence is CASSVDTHNEQFF. CDR3 DNA sequence: TGTGCCAGCAGCGTAGATACGCACAATGAGCAGTTCTTC. The full variable domain, with the rest looked up from reference TRBV9 and TRBJ2-1, is DSGVTQTPKHLITATGQRVTLRCSPRSGDLSVYWYQQSLDQGLQFLIQYYNGEERAKGNILERFSAQQFPDLHSELNLSSLELGDSALYFCASSVDTHNEQFFGPGTRLTVL.

V is TRBV7-8 and J is TRBJ1-4, with D tentatively TRBD1 (5 bases). CDR1 SGHVS and CDR2 FQNEAQ come from the germline V gene. The ends were cut back, 1 base at V and 7 bases at J, with 16 bases in the middle. This CDR3 comprises 16 residues. The CDR3: CASSLGVRGAGEKLFF. CDR3 bases: TGTGCCAGCAGCTTAGGTGTGAGGGGCGCAGGTGAAAAACTGTTTTTT.

V and J are TRBV7-9 and TRBJ2-1; D perhaps matches TRBD1 (5 bases). Trimming pared 3 bases from V and 9 bases from J, leaving 15 bases between. The CDR3 has 14 residues. Germline V gene lookup returns CDR1 SEHNR and CDR2 FQNEAQ (reference sequence). The CDR3 coding sequence is TGTGCCAGCAGCTTTGGGGCAGGATGGGTTGAGCAGTTCTTC. This encodes CASSFGAGWVEQFF.

The V gene is TRBV2, the J gene TRBJ2-5, with 9 bases lining up with TRBD2. The CDR3 has 16 residues. Germline V lookup: CDR1 SNHLY, CDR2 FYNNEI. V trimming: 6 bases; J trimming: 2 bases; junction bases outside the gene matches: 10. Here the CDR3 DNA reads TGTGCCAGCAGGGCGGGGCCAGCGGGGGGTCAAGAGACCCAGTACTTC. Translation gives CASRAGPAGGQETQYF. The full variable domain, rest sourced from reference TRBV2 and TRBJ2-5, is EPEVTQTPSHQVTQMGQEVILRCVPISNHLYFYWYRQILGQKVEFLVSFYNNEISEKSEIFDDQFSVERPDGSNFTLKIRSTKLEDSAMYFCASRAGPAGGQETQYFGPGTRLLVL.

The chain uses TRBV30 and TRBJ1-2, with a weak D call TRBD1 (5 bases). Germline V gene sequence: CDR1 GTSNPN, CDR2 SVGIG (reference sequence). This CDR3 region has 17 residues. The germline V and J ends were trimmed by 2 bases and 1 base, with 20 bases remaining between them. In nucleotides, the CDR3 is TGTGCCTGGAGTAAGATTGGCAGGGCCCTCTTTAACTATGGCTACACCTTC. It codes for CAWSKIGRALFNYGYTF.

The chain couples TRBV9 to TRBJ1-3; 7 positions match TRBD1. The CDR3 length is 15 residues. J was trimmed by 2 bases and V by 0 bases; bases with no gene match: 2. Germline CDR1 reads SGDLS; CDR2 reads YYNGEE. The CDR3 DNA reads as TGTGCCAGCAGCGTAGAGACAGGGACTGGAAACACCATATATTTT. This encodes CASSVETGTGNTIYF.

V is TRBV6-1 and J is TRBJ1-1; D not resolved. This CDR3 has 11 amino acids. The germline gives CDR1 MNHNS, CDR2 SASEGT. Trimming cost V 3 bases and J 6 bases, with 5 bases left between them. The CDR3 reads CASSDRAEAFF. The CDR3 bases are TGTGCCAGCAGTGACCGGGCTGAAGCTTTCTTT.

This clone was observed a handful of times. CDR3 protein: CASSPGTSSGYNEQFF. The CDR3 region has the DNA TGTGCCAGCAGCCCCGGAACTAGTTCGGGATACAATGAGCAGTTCTTC. The genes are TRBV5-4 and TRBJ2-1; TRBD2 might be the D (5 bases). The CDR3 is 16 residues long. The germline V gene encodes CDR1 SGHNT and CDR2 YYREEE (reference sequence). Trimming shortened V by 4 bases and J by 4 bases, and 18 bases separated the two germline ends.